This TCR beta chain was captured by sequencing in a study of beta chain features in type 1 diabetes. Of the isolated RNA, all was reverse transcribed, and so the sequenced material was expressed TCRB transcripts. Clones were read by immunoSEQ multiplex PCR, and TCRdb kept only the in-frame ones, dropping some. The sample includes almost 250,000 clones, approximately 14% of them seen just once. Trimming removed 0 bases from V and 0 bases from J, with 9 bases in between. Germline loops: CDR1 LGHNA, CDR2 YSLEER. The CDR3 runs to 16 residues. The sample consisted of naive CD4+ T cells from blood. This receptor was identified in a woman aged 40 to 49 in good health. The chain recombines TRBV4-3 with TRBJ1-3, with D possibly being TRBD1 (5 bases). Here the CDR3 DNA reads TGCGCCAGCAGCCAAGAGGGGGGGAGCTCTGGAAACACCATATATTTT. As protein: CASSQEGGSSGNTIYF.